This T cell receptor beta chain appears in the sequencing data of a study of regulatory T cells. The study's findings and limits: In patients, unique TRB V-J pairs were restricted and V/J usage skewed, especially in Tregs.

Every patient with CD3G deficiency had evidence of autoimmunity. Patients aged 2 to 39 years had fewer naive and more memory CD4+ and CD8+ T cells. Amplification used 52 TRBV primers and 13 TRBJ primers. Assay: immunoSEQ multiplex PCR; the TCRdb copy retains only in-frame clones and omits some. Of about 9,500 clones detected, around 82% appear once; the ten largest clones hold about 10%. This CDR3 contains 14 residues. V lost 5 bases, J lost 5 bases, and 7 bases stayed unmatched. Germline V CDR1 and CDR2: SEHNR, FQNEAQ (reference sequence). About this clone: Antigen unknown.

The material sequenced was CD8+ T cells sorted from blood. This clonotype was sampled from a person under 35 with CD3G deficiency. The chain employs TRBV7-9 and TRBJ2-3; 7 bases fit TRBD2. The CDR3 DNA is TGTGCCAGCAGCGCCCAAGGGACTAAAGATACGCAGTATTTT. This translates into CASSAQGTKDTQYF.